The rows below give T cell receptor beta chains drawn from one sample of a study of blood T cell repertoires in COVID-19. Assay: immunoSEQ multiplex PCR; the TCRdb copy retains only in-frame clones and omits some. The top ten hold roughly 25% of the sample, which has about 98,000 clones, approximately 72% seen once. Sequenced material: peripheral blood. The receptors here all came from a man in his 70s with acute or convalescent COVID-19. CDR3s include the opening cysteine and the closing phenylalanine or tryptophan. The D gene is left open where the match is weak. Size is omitted from some rows. Given values are once, few, many or a class for expanded clones.

V,D,size,J,DNA,CDR3
TRBV2,TRBD1,.,TRBJ2-6,TGTGCCAGCGGGACAGGGATACACTCTGGGGCCAACGTCCTGACTTTC,CASGTGIHSGANVLTF
TRBV5-1,.,.,TRBJ1-2,TGCGCCAGCGGGGAACAGGGTAACTATGGCTACACCTTC,CASGEQGNYGYTF
TRBV9,TRBD1,few,TRBJ1-4,TGTGCCAGCAGCCTTGGACAGGGAAGAGAAAAACTGTTTTTT,CASSLGQGREKLFF
TRBV6-5,.,.,TRBJ1-1,TGTGCCAGCAGTTACTCGAGCGGGCTTTGGGGGACTGAAGCTTTCTTT,CASSYSSGLWGTEAFF
TRBV28,.,.,TRBJ1-5,TGTGCCAGCAGTACCTCTGGGCCACGATATAGCAATCAGCCCCAGCATTTT,CASSTSGPRYSNQPQHF
TRBV28,TRBD2,.,TRBJ2-1,TGTGCCAGCAGGGAGGGACTAGCGGCATCCTACAATGAGCAGTTCTTC,CASREGLAASYNEQFF
TRBV24-1,TRBD1,few,TRBJ2-1,TGTGCCACCAGTGAAGCAGGGGGAGAGAGCTCCTACAATGAGCAGTTCTTC,CATSEAGGESSYNEQFF
TRBV19,.,once,TRBJ1-4,TGTGCCAGTAGGCGTGCAACTAATGAAAAACTGTTTTTT,CASRRATNEKLFF
TRBV7-2,TRBD1,few,TRBJ1-5,TGTGCCAGCAGCTTCCCAGGGGGAAGACAGCCCCAGCATTTT,CASSFPGGRQPQHF
TRBV5-4,TRBD2,few,TRBJ2-7,TGTGCCTACAACCCCCCTAGCGGGAGGGCCTACGAGCAGTACTTC,CAYNPPSGRAYEQYF
TRBV25-1,TRBD1,.,TRBJ1-2,TGTGCCAGCAGTGAACTCGCCGGGACAGCCTATGGCTACACCTTC,CASSELAGTAYGYTF